This T cell receptor beta chain was sequenced in a study of T cell responses to AZD1222 COVID-19 vaccine. Method: immunoSEQ multiplex PCR; TCRdb's copy keeps in-frame clones and lacks some. Counted here are approximately 75,000 clones, 85% to 90% occurring once; the ten biggest clones make up approximately 1.4%. Second doses were pooled across both intervals (about 4 or about 12 weeks). Study outcomes and limitations: Unmutated variant regions are reportedly the target of nearly half of TCRs that are spike-specific. AZD1222 recipients seropositive at baseline numbered only 6 or 7. White British donors predominated, females outnumbered males, and clonal diversity was possibly underestimated.

Comments on this clone: Its antigen is undetermined.

The CDR3 extends over 16 amino acids. Germline CDR1 reads MDHEN; CDR2 reads SYDVKM. Trimming removed 6 bases at V and 3 bases at J, with 20 bases between. This material consisted of peripheral blood, taken 28 days after the second AZD1222 dose. The chain links TRBV28 to TRBJ1-2, with D tentatively TRBD1 (6 bases). The receptor was derived from an adult who received the AZD1222 COVID-19 vaccine. The CDR3: CASRFPGGGGDYGYTF. The CDR3 DNA sequence: TGTGCCAGCAGGTTCCCCGGGGGAGGGGGTGACTATGGCTACACCTTC.